Listed below are T cell receptor beta chains from one sample, sequenced in a study of vaccination effects on CD4 cells after COVID-19. These receptors are not linked to any known antigen. Data came from immunoSEQ multiplex PCR; TCRdb stores just in-frame clones and leaves some out. The repertoire holds 70,000 to 95,000 clones, roughly 73% seen once, with more than 0.85% in the top ten. Source: CD4+ T cells from PBMCs cultured with HCoV-OC43 spike peptides, taken after COVID-19 vaccination. The receptors here all came from a human donor who received a COVID-19 vaccine. Both conserved end residues are part of each CDR3. The D gene is left open where the match is weak. Clone size is shown for a subset of rows, as once, few, many or a class of expanded clone.

D	V	size	J	CDR3	DNA
-	TRBV4-1	-	TRBJ1-1	CASSQDRRGGSLNTEAFF	TGCGCCAGCAGCCAAGATCGAAGAGGGGGAAGCTTGAACACTGAAGCTTTCTTT
-	TRBV30	-	TRBJ1-4	CACRRGEATNEKLFF	TGTGCCTGTAGACGGGGGGAGGCAACTAATGAAAAACTGTTTTTT
TRBD2	TRBV5-8	-	TRBJ2-3	CASRLAGAPTDTQYF	TGTGCCAGCAGGTTAGCGGGGGCCCCCACAGATACGCAGTATTTT
TRBD1	TRBV7-9	-	TRBJ1-5	CASSPWTGTNQPQHF	TGTGCCAGCAGCCCTTGGACAGGGACTAATCAGCCCCAGCATTTT
TRBD1	TRBV5-1	-	TRBJ2-1	CASSFGAGGGNEQFF	TGCGCCAGCAGCTTCGGGGCAGGGGGCGGGAATGAGCAGTTCTTC
TRBD2	TRBV14	-	TRBJ2-3	CASSRGLPFTDTQYF	TGTGCCAGCAGCCGGGGACTACCTTTCACAGATACGCAGTATTTT
-	TRBV29-1	-	TRBJ1-1	CSVEETGPRTGAFF	TGCAGCGTTGAAGAGACCGGGCCCAGGACCGGAGCTTTCTTT
-	TRBV11-2	-	TRBJ2-5	CASSRPVGWQTQYF	TGTGCCAGCAGCCGCCCAGTGGGGTGGCAGACCCAGTACTTC
-	TRBV3-1/TRBV3-2	-	TRBJ2-5	CASQEGAGGLQETQYF	TGTGCCAGCCAAGAGGGGGCGGGGGGTCTTCAAGAGACCCAGTACTTC
-	TRBV14	-	TRBJ1-2	CASSQDSYGYTF	TGTGCCAGCAGCCAGGACAGTTACGGCTACACCTTC
-	TRBV3-1/TRBV3-2	-	TRBJ2-3	CASSLAGTVPYF	TGTGCCAGCAGCCTTGCGGGGACAGTCCCGTATTTT
TRBD1	TRBV11-2	-	TRBJ1-2	CASSYGTGPNYGYTF	TGTGCCAGCAGCTACGGGACAGGGCCTAACTATGGCTACACCTTC
-	TRBV27	-	TRBJ1-3	CASSSRTGNTIYF	TGTGCCAGCAGTTCGAGGACTGGAAACACCATATATTTT
-	TRBV12-3/TRBV12-4	-	TRBJ2-1	CASTRGANEQFF	TGTGCCAGCACCCGGGGGGCCAATGAGCAGTTCTTC
-	TRBV7-9	-	TRBJ1-2	CASSLAIGGKDGYTF	TGTGCCAGCAGCTTAGCGATAGGGGGAAAGGATGGCTACACCTTC
TRBD1	TRBV5-1	-	TRBJ1-6	CASRDWDRGKSYNSPLHF	TGCGCCAGCAGGGATTGGGACAGGGGAAAATCCTATAATTCACCCCTCCACTTT
-	TRBV27	-	TRBJ2-2	CASSLFSGHTGELFF	TGTGCCAGCAGTTTATTCAGCGGACACACCGGGGAGCTGTTTTTT
-	TRBV14	-	TRBJ2-2	CASSQDLSPTGELFF	TGTGCCAGCAGCCAAGATCTATCACCCACCGGGGAGCTGTTTTTT
-	TRBV2	few	TRBJ1-1	CASSLTDQAEAFF	TGTGCCAGCAGTTTGACAGACCAAGCTGAAGCTTTCTTT
-	TRBV4-1	few	TRBJ2-1	CASSRGGLFPSYNEQFF	TGCGCCAGCAGCAGAGGCGGGCTTTTCCCCTCCTACAATGAGCAGTTCTTC
-	TRBV5-5	-	TRBJ1-6	CASSRETGVNSPLHF	TGTGCCAGCAGCCGAGAGACAGGAGTGAATTCACCCCTCCACTTT
-	TRBV28	-	TRBJ1-4	CASSAQGTNEKLFF	TGTGCCAGCAGTGCACAGGGTACTAATGAAAAACTGTTTTTT
-	TRBV10-3	-	TRBJ1-1	CAISTSGKNTEAFF	TGTGCCATCAGTACCAGTGGTAAGAACACTGAAGCTTTCTTT
-	TRBV5-1	-	TRBJ2-5	CASSLVWGLSTQYF	TGCGCCAGCAGCTTGGTTTGGGGACTTTCGACCCAGTACTTC
TRBD2	TRBV28	few	TRBJ2-2	CASNSLPGLAGAGELFF	TGTGCCAGCAATTCACTGCCGGGACTAGCGGGCGCCGGGGAGCTGTTTTTT
-	TRBV24-1	-	TRBJ2-1	CATSGREYEQFF	TGTGCCACCAGTGGGCGGGAATATGAGCAGTTCTTC
TRBD1	TRBV6-5	-	TRBJ1-2	CASSTDRVGYGYTF	TGTGCCAGCAGTACAGACAGGGTCGGCTATGGCTACACCTTC
-	TRBV7-3	-	TRBJ1-2	CASSLSGENYGYTF	TGTGCCAGCAGCTTATCCGGCGAGAACTATGGCTACACCTTC
TRBD1	TRBV29-1	-	TRBJ1-4	CSVRQGREKLFF	TGCAGCGTCCGACAGGGTCGGGAAAAACTGTTTTTT
-	TRBV9	once	TRBJ1-1	CASSPGTPGGLATEAFF	TGTGCCAGCAGCCCTGGGACTCCGGGAGGATTGGCCACTGAAGCTTTCTTT
-	TRBV7-2	-	TRBJ1-2	CASSLVAGFNYGYTF	TGTGCCAGCAGCTTAGTTGCGGGTTTTAACTATGGCTACACCTTC
-	TRBV5-5	-	TRBJ2-1	CASSQGPTSYNEQFF	TGTGCCAGCTCTCAGGGACCCACAAGCTACAATGAGCAGTTCTTC
TRBD2	TRBV6-2/TRBV6-3	-	TRBJ2-3	CASSRQASGGTDTQYF	TGTGCCAGCAGCCGCCAAGCTAGCGGGGGTACAGATACGCAGTATTTT
-	TRBV18	few	TRBJ1-1	CASSPANRVENTEAFF	TGTGCCAGCTCACCTGCTAACAGGGTGGAAAACACTGAAGCTTTCTTT
-	TRBV2	few	TRBJ1-6	CASSDQGSYNSPLHF	TGTGCCAGCAGTGATCAGGGTAGCTATAATTCACCCCTCCACTTT
-	TRBV5-5	few	TRBJ2-1	CASSLGGGDGSNEQFF	TGTGCCAGCAGCTTGGGAGGAGGGGATGGGTCAAATGAGCAGTTCTTC
TRBD1	TRBV4-1	-	TRBJ1-4	CASSQFYGSFPTGGDEKLFF	TGCGCCAGCAGCCAGTTCTACGGTTCTTTCCCCACAGGGGGAGATGAAAAACTGTTTTTT
-	TRBV6-5	-	TRBJ1-6	CASRVPGLRQSLHF	TGTGCCAGCAGGGTACCGGGCCTTAGGCAGTCCCTCCACTTT
TRBD1	TRBV2	-	TRBJ1-4	CASSGGLTGGNEKLFF	TGTGCCAGCAGTGGGGGCCTGACAGGGGGTAATGAAAAACTGTTTTTT
-	TRBV5-5	-	TRBJ1-5	CASSFLHRGNQPQHF	TGTGCCAGCAGCTTTTTACACCGGGGCAATCAGCCCCAGCATTTT
-	TRBV23-1	-	TRBJ1-1	CASSQKTRVPNTEAFF	TGCGCCAGCAGTCAAAAAACCAGGGTTCCGAACACTGAAGCTTTCTTT
TRBD1	TRBV5-1	-	TRBJ1-5	CASSIGTGENGNQPQHF	TGCGCCAGCAGCATAGGGACAGGGGAGAATGGCAATCAGCCCCAGCATTTT
-	TRBV6-4	few	TRBJ1-1	CASSALRGSEAFF	TGTGCCAGCAGTGCCCTAAGGGGGTCTGAAGCTTTCTTT
-	TRBV6-4	-	TRBJ1-5	CASRPTGFSNQPQHF	TGTGCCAGCAGACCCACAGGGTTTAGCAATCAGCCCCAGCATTTT
-	TRBV19	-	TRBJ1-6	CASSMAGFDNSPLHF	TGTGCCAGTAGTATGGCCGGGTTTGATAATTCACCCCTCCACTTT
TRBD2	TRBV6-6	-	TRBJ2-3	CASGRLAGGDTQYF	TGTGCCAGCGGAAGACTAGCGGGGGGGGACACGCAGTATTTT
-	TRBV29-1	-	TRBJ1-3	CSVGNSGNTIYF	TGCAGCGTTGGTAACTCTGGAAACACCATATATTTT